Listed below are T cell receptor beta chains from one sample, sequenced in a study of blood T cell repertoires in COVID-19. Profiled with immunoSEQ multiplex PCR; TCRdb holds only in-frame clones, not every one. Among about 75,000 clones listed, about 88% were seen once. The source material was peripheral blood. These receptor sequences come from a man at least 80 years old with COVID-19, enrolled during active disease. Both conserved end residues are part of each CDR3. A D gene is named only where the DNA matches it firmly. Clone sizes are given selectively: once, few, many, or a class where the clone is expanded.

-	-	12	TRBV10-3	TRBJ1-2	TGTGCCATCAGGGGGGGGGACGACCCCTACACCTTC	CAIRGGDDPYTF
-	TRBD1	13	TRBV19	TRBJ1-1	TGTGCCAGTAGTATTCAGGGGGCCACTGAAGCTTTCTTT	CASSIQGATEAFF
-	-	15	TRBV6-5	TRBJ2-1	TGTGCCAGCAGAGGCTCTACGACAGGACACAATGAGCAGTTCTTC	CASRGSTTGHNEQFF
-	TRBD1	14	TRBV24-1	TRBJ1-1	TGTGCCACCAGTGATCCAATCAGGGGGCTACCAGCTTTCTTT	CATSDPIRGLPAFF
-	-	12	TRBV29-1	TRBJ1-1	TGCAGTGGCGGGCCCATGAACACTGAAGCTTTCTTT	CSGGPMNTEAFF
-	-	13	TRBV3-1/TRBV3-2	TRBJ1-6	TGTGCCAGCAGCCCAGAAGGAGTTGGAGAGATCCACTTT	CASSPEGVGEIHF
few	-	13	TRBV21-1	TRBJ1-2	TGTGCCAGCAGCCTCCGAAGCCATTATGGCTACACCTTC	CASSLRSHYGYTF
-	TRBD2	12	TRBV29-1	TRBJ2-2	TGCAGCGTTGCGACTAGCGCCGGGGAGCTGTTTTTT	CSVATSAGELFF
-	-	17	TRBV5-1	TRBJ2-2	TGCGCCAGCAGCCAATTACCCGGGACACCAAACACCGGGGAGCTGTTTTTT	CASSQLPGTPNTGELFF
-	TRBD2	18	TRBV2	TRBJ2-1	TGTGCCAGCAGTGGACTAGCGGGGGGGCCTCTGTGGGACAATGAGCAGTTCTTC	CASSGLAGGPLWDNEQFF
-	-	17	TRBV19	TRBJ1-2	TGTGCCAGTAGTTTCCCCGGGACTAGACGCGATCGGCAGGGCTACACCTTC	CASSFPGTRRDRQGYTF
-	TRBD2	15	TRBV2	TRBJ2-3	TGTGCCAGCAGTGAAAAGGCGGGGGGCGGGGATACGCAGTATTTT	CASSEKAGGGDTQYF
-	-	13	TRBV3-1/TRBV3-2	TRBJ1-1	TGTGCCAGCAGCCAAGACCCTTACACTGAAGCTTTCTTT	CASSQDPYTEAFF
once	TRBD1	18	TRBV5-1	TRBJ2-2	TGCGCCAGCAGCTTTAAACGCACCGGGACAGGTAACACCGGGGAGCTGTTTTTT	CASSFKRTGTGNTGELFF
-	-	15	TRBV19	TRBJ2-7	TGTGCCAGTAGTATCGGACAGGGAGGGTGGTACGAGCAGTACTTC	CASSIGQGGWYEQYF
-	-	15	TRBV6-1	TRBJ1-1	TGTGCCAGCAGTGAAGTCTTTTCCAGGAACACTGAAGCTTTCTTT	CASSEVFSRNTEAFF
-	TRBD1	14	TRBV6-5	TRBJ1-6	TGTGCCAGCAATGGGGACAGGGCTAATTCACCCCTCCACTTT	CASNGDRANSPLHF
-	-	11	TRBV9	TRBJ2-7	TGTGCCAGCAGCTTTCTCTACGAGCAGTACTTC	CASSFLYEQYF
few	-	15	TRBV14	TRBJ1-1	TGTGCCAGCAGCCAAGAAGGGGCGGGAAACACTGAAGCTTTCTTT	CASSQEGAGNTEAFF
-	-	15	TRBV7-6	TRBJ2-3	TGTGCCAGCAGCTCCTTGATGGCCACGGGGGATACGCAGTATTTT	CASSSLMATGDTQYF
-	-	16	TRBV28	TRBJ2-1	TGTGCCAGCAGTCCCGCACCGGGACATTCCTACAATGAGCAGTTCTTC	CASSPAPGHSYNEQFF
-	-	12	TRBV19	TRBJ1-4	TGTGCCAGTAGTATACAACAGGAAAAACTGTTTTTT	CASSIQQEKLFF
few	-	13	TRBV2	TRBJ1-1	TGTGCCAGCCGCCCGAGCGCGGACACTGAAGCTTTCTTT	CASRPSADTEAFF
-	-	15	TRBV15	TRBJ2-7	TGTGCCACCAGCAGGAGGACAGCCCCACACTACGAGCAGTACTTC	CATSRRTAPHYEQYF
-	-	14	TRBV5-1	TRBJ2-3	TGCGCCAGCAGCTTTGGGACTCCGACAGATACGCAGTATTTT	CASSFGTPTDTQYF
-	-	14	TRBV9	TRBJ2-1	TGTGCCAGCAGCGTAGATAACTCCTACAATGAGCAGTTCTTC	CASSVDNSYNEQFF
-	-	14	TRBV2	TRBJ1-6	TGTGCCAGCAGTGGTAGTAGGTCGGGTTCACCCCTCCACTTT	CASSGSRSGSPLHF
-	-	13	TRBV12-3/TRBV12-4	TRBJ1-3	TGTGCCAGCAGTCCAGGGTCTGGAAACACCATATATTTT	CASSPGSGNTIYF
-	-	16	TRBV5-1	TRBJ2-2	TGCGCCAGCAGCTTGGCCGCAGGGATCAACACCGGGGAGCTGTTTTTT	CASSLAAGINTGELFF
-	-	13	TRBV5-1	TRBJ1-1	TGCGCCAGCAGCTTGAACAGGAACACTGAAGCTTTCTTT	CASSLNRNTEAFF
-	TRBD2	18	TRBV29-1	TRBJ2-3	TGCAGCGTTGAAGATCCGGTACTAGCGGGGGGGCAGATAGATACGCAGTATTTT	CSVEDPVLAGGQIDTQYF
-	TRBD1	13	TRBV28	TRBJ1-2	TGTGCCAGCAGTCTCTACAGGGGGTATGGCTACACCTTC	CASSLYRGYGYTF
-	-	12	TRBV7-2	TRBJ2-3	TGTGCCAGCAGCTCTATCTCAGATACGCAGTATTTT	CASSSISDTQYF
-	TRBD2	15	TRBV6-6	TRBJ2-1	TGTGCCAGCAGTTATGTACTAGCGGGAAACAATGAGCAGTTCTTC	CASSYVLAGNNEQFF
-	-	13	TRBV12-3/TRBV12-4	TRBJ1-5	TGTGCCAGCAGTTTGACAGACAATCAGCCCCAGCATTTT	CASSLTDNQPQHF
-	TRBD1	14	TRBV9	TRBJ1-2	TGTGCCAGCAGCGGACAGGGGATAGGTTATGGCTACACCTTC	CASSGQGIGYGYTF
few	TRBD1	16	TRBV12-5	TRBJ1-1	TGTGCTAGTGGTCCGAAAAGGGACAGGGCGAACACTGAAGCTTTCTTT	CASGPKRDRANTEAFF